This T cell receptor beta chain stems from a study of CD8 T cells in Susac syndrome. cDNA came from 0.5 to 1 ug RNA primed by random hexamers. TCRdb called the immunoSEQ multiplex PCR reads again in MiXCR, with one record for every CDR3 protein. The repertoire holds 75,000 to 95,000 distinct CDR3 sequences, with about 95% as singletons. CD8+ and CD4+ T cells from blood underwent TCR beta sequencing. Diagnostic criteria defined recently for definite or probable disease were met by the Susac syndrome patients. About this clonotype itself: Its cognate antigen is unknown.

The CDR3 sequence is 14 residues long. Germline CDR1 and CDR2: SNHLY and FYNNEI. V shed 5 bases and J 3 bases; nucleotides not matched to a gene: 4. General observations from the study: Maximal CD8+ clonal expansion in Susac was observed within TEMRA cells and among active patients.

The V call is TRBV2, the J call TRBJ2-7, with 10 nucleotides matching TRBD1. The sequence came from a human donor with Susac syndrome. Sequenced input: CD8+ T cells from PBMCs. The CDR3 DNA reads as TGTGCCAGCAGTACCGGGACAGGGGACTACGAGCAGTACTTC. This codes for CASSTGTGDYEQYF. Full variable domain (missing parts from reference TRBV2 and TRBJ2-7): EPEVTQTPSHQVTQMGQEVILRCVPISNHLYFYWYRQILGQKVEFLVSFYNNEISEKSEIFDDQFSVERPDGSNFTLKIRSTKLEDSAMYFCASSTGTGDYEQYFGPGTRLTVT.